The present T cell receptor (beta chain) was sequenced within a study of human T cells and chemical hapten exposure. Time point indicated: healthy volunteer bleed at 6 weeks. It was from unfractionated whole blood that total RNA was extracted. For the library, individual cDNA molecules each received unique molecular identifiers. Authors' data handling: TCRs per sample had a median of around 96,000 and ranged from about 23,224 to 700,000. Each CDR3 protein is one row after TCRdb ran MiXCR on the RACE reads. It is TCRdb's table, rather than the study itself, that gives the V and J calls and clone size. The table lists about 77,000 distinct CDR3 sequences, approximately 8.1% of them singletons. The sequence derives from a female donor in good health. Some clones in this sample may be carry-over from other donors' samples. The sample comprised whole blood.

The CDR3 spells CASSVRATITYEQYF. The CDR3 region has the DNA TGTGCCAGCAGTGTCAGGGCAACTATAACCTACGAGCAGTACTTC. The chain recombines TRBV12-3 or TRBV12-4 with TRBJ2-7; a weak D match, TRBD1 (5 bases). This CDR3 region has 15 residues. V lost 5 bases and J 2 bases, leaving 16 bases between the germline ends.